This T cell receptor (beta chain) was sequenced in a study of cytomegalovirus exposure and HLA in healthy donors (dated by TCRdb to 2016 to 2017). Background on the whole study: An earlier analysis of 587 of the donors reported approximately 280 Gb of sequence data and around 100 million unique TCR beta sequences obtained from 180 million or so T cells. Among the roughly 400 genotyped donors, approximately 77% belonged to the genetic ancestry cluster associated with self-reported Caucasian donors. An earlier analysis of 500 to 750 of the donors applied high-throughput TCR beta sequencing to assess whether each TCR beta V gene segment acted as functional or pseudogenic. About 320 gigabases of sequencing data and tens of millions of unique TCR sequences were included in an early release covering around 650 HLA-typed donors. Four to six DR-DQ haplotypes were handled as single units for association and clustering because linkage in the cohort was strong. HLA typing included class I and class II loci at four-digit resolution. Using immunosequencing, the study profiled T cell repertoires from around 670 subjects and related those repertoires to cytomegalovirus serostatus. To predict cytomegalovirus infection status, the study combined high-throughput TCR immunosequencing, statistical association of individual TCRs with disease status, and machine learning. Typing coverage differed by locus: A, B, C, DRB1 and DQB1 were typed in about 620-640 donors, DQA1 in approximately 520, DPA1 in nearly 610, and DPB1 in 400 to 480. A later genetic analysis took genome-wide SNP genotypes for about 60% of the roughly 670 donors and used that subset as a discovery cohort. Donor age, sex, ethnicity and CMV serostatus were compiled together with the repertoire data. To study patterns of TCR occurrence, a later analysis re-analyzed previously published TCR beta repertoires from around 660 donors and added high-resolution HLA genotyping. The study was designed to test whether signatures of past pathogen exposure could be identified by cataloging public T cell receptors. All discovery cohort repertoires had been generated using a single sequencing platform. Across 398 genotyped donors of the cohort, an average of roughly 250,000 unique TCR beta nucleotide sequences per donor were sequenced, and approximately 19% of those sequences were non-productive. In the later analysis, no new phenotypic data were used to find candidate immune exposures; instead, reliance was placed on TCR beta sequences and their occurrence across donors. In addition to the first cohort of hundreds of subjects, a separate validation cohort of approximately 130 different subjects was used.

The cohort consisted of approximately 690 healthy bone marrow donors. At the time of sampling, every cohort member was nominally healthy, though immune exposures that went unrecorded were likely present. The donor tested CMV seropositive and was one of the 289 seropositive cohort members. A peripheral blood sample was collected from each donor, and TCR beta sequencing was performed on peripheral blood mononuclear cells. The Qiagen DNeasy Blood Extraction Kit was used to extract genomic DNA from the blood cell samples. With respect to this clone: Its antigen has not been determined. No base-level quality is on record; no much larger clone is a single base apart.

On the study overall, not on this receptor specifically: Compared with the approximately 670-donor mean, donors in an Asian-associated ancestry cluster had fewer N-insertions in productive TCRs, according to a later genetic analysis. Immune exposure information for the cohort was limited to CMV serostatus. Assigning TCR associations to individual alleles was difficult when HLA alleles, especially DR and DQ, strongly co-occurred. In an earlier analysis of roughly 560 of the donors, most TCR beta V segments were observed in productive rearrangements about 90% or about 30% of the time, broadly matching IMGT annotations. Correlated functional status among segregating V segments might be attributable to linkage disequilibrium, but an unknown experimental factor could not be ruled out. Across donors, most TCR sequences were observed very rarely, whereas some public TCRs were present in many individuals. Several of the top co-occurrence clusters appeared to be linked to parvovirus B19, influenza, CMV and Epstein-Barr virus, according to a later analysis. V-gene and J-gene trimming of TCR beta chains was associated with a missense DCLRE1C variant in a later genetic analysis, and the association was replicated in an independent cohort. In vitro tests confirmed that a few of the cytomegalovirus-associated TCR beta chains recognize cytomegalovirus antigens. In a later analysis, HLA-associated TCR beta chains were found to be more clonally expanded and to have lower generation probabilities than equally common non-associated chains. In both the original and validation cohorts, the classifier was reported to diagnose cytomegalovirus status with high specificity and sensitivity. Only TCR beta chains were sequenced in this cohort, and the absence of alpha or paired-chain data limited detectable features. Because counts were too low, about 15 rarely observed V segments, including chromosome 9 orphons, were left out of the earlier analysis of some 600 of the donors. A later analysis associated 15,000 or so TCR beta sequences with specific HLA alleles at a false discovery rate of 0.05. It was suggested by the authors that the approach could potentially be generalized to other disease states and immunological phenotypes. Presence/absence analyses assumed roughly uniform sequencing depth across donors, an assumption that may not hold. According to a later analysis, TCR association rates differed among HLA loci, with DRB1 alleles showing the most associated TCRs and HLA-C alleles showing the fewest. HLA typing was unavailable for some donors at each locus, so association tests used only the typed subset. The sequencing pipeline was judged likely to have produced a cluster of highly shared sequence variants as a technical artifact. The study listed approximately 150 TCR beta chains as associated with cytomegalovirus. According to a later analysis, most CMV-associated TCR beta chains appeared to be HLA-restricted, and the HLA associations seemed to be driven largely by CMV exposure. A further reported finding was that TCR beta sequences accurately predicted the HLA-A and HLA-B alleles for most subjects in the first cohort. The 87-base-pair reads could not distinguish some IMGT-functional V segments, including TRBV6-2 and TRBV6-3, so those segments were excluded.

The library was prepared using the immunoSEQ multiplex PCR assay. For the multiplex PCR, a mixture combining 60 forward primers for TCR Vbeta segments and 13 reverse primers for TCR Jbeta segments was used. A multiplex PCR assay on genomic DNA amplified the CDR3 region of rearranged TCR beta genes. Amplified TCR beta libraries were sequenced as 87-base-pair reads on the Illumina HiSeq System. Processing in the source paper ran as follows. Across the 670 or so repertoires, a later analysis counted 75 million to 90 million unique TCR beta chains, around 11 million of which were shared by at least two donors. Raw reads were error-corrected and collapsed into unique sequences by a nearest-neighbor algorithm in which closely related sequences were merged to remove PCR and sequencing errors. CDR3 sequences were aligned to IMGT reference sequences to assign V, D and J gene segments. For a sequence to be retained, at least a six-nucleotide match to both a V gene segment and a J gene segment was required. A rearrangement was called productive if the CDR3 had no stop codons and remained in frame with V and J, and every other rearrangement was called non-productive. CDR3 was defined according to IMGT convention as the region running from the second conserved V-encoded cysteine to the conserved J-encoded phenylalanine. The earlier analysis of about 620 of the donors excluded sequences that lacked an unambiguous match to a single V gene segment. In an earlier analysis of a few hundred of the donors, V segments were called functional above 56.7% productive rearrangements and were called segregating when the between-donor standard deviation exceeded 5%. To diagnose cytomegalovirus status from the catalog of TCR beta chain sequences, a statistical classification framework was built. In a later analysis, V and J genes were assigned by comparing TCR nucleotide sequences against IMGT/GENE-DB human TR gene sequences. A later analysis assigned CDR3 sequences and most-parsimonious VDJ recombination scenarios with the TCRdist pipeline. In a later analysis, each TCR beta chain was defined by its CDR3 amino acid sequence together with its V-gene family, and reads without a unique V-gene family were excluded. In a later analysis, approximately 590 highly shared, low-generation-probability nucleotide sequences were removed to address suspected cross-contamination and a sequencing artifact. A later analysis calculated a clonal expansion index for each public chain from normalized within-repertoire ranks of inferred template counts. Generation probabilities in a later analysis came from a VDJ recombination model fitted to out-of-frame rearrangements, and those results were checked against IGoR. In a later analysis, TCR-TCR, TCR-HLA and TCR-CMV co-occurrence was scored with hypergeometric tests, and a repertoire-size bias correction was applied to TCR pairs. In a later analysis, false discovery rates were estimated by permuting HLA or CMV assignments 20 times. A later analysis grouped co-occurring TCRs with DBSCAN, adding TCRdist sequence similarity when clustering within HLA-allele-positive subsets. For co-occurrence clustering, repertoires with fewer than 30,000 or more than 120,000 public chains were excluded, along with a handful of repertoires with anomalous nucleotide sharing. TCRdb stores this immuneACCESS table with in-frame sequences only. Part of the clones is absent; in the studies checked, under half of the shortfall reflects unresolved V genes, and no reason is known for the rest. V and J calls and clone size are copied from that table; D and trimming were computed from the DNA. In this sample the table shows around 71,000 clones, approximately 70% of which occur a single time. The leading ten clones occupy around 13% of the sample.

Germline trimming amounts to 1 base on V and 11 bases on J, with 9 as the count of junction bases outside the gene matches. CDR1 and CDR2 are drawn from the germline V gene: SGHDN, FVKESK. From cysteine to phenylalanine, the CDR3 is 15 amino acids long. Of the read, only the CDR3 DNA is kept; its 45 bases are in frame from base 1. The sequence was obtained from a male donor in good health and CMV-seropositive. The sequenced sample was PBMCs. Here the chain combines TRBV14 and TRBJ1-5, with TRBD1 identical over 9 junction bases. CDR3 sequence: CASSQGTGEGVAQHF. In nucleotides, the sequence is TGTGCCAGCAGCCAAGGGACAGGGGAAGGGGTAGCCCAGCATTTT.